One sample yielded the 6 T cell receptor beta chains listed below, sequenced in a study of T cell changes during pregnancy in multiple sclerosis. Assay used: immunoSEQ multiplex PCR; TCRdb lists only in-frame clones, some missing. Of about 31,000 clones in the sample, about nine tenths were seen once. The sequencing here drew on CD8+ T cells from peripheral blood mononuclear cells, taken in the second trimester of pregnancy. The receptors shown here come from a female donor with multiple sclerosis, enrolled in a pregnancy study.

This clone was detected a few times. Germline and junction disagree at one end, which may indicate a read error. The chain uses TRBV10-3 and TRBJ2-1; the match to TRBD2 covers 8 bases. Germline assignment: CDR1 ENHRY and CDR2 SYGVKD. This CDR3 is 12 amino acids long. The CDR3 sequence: CAIKSAEGLVIF. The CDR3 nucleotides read TGTGCCATCAAGTCGGCAGAGGGACTAGTGATCTTC.

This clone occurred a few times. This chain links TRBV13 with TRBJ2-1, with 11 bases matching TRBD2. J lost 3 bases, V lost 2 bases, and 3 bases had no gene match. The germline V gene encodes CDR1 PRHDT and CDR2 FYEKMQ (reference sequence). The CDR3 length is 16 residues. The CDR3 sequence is CASSLPGLAGYNEQFF. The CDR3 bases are TGTGCCAGCAGCTTACCAGGACTAGCGGGCTACAATGAGCAGTTCTTC.

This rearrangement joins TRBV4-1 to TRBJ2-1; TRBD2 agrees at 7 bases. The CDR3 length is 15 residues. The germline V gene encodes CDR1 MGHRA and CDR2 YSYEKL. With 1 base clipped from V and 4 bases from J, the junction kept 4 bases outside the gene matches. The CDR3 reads CASSQVVSGYNEQFF. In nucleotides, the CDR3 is TGCGCCAGCAGCCAAGTCGTTAGCGGGTACAATGAGCAGTTCTTC.

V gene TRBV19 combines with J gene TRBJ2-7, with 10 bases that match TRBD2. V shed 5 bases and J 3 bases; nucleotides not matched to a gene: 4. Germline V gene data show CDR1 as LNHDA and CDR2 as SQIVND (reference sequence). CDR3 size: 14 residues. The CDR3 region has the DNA TGTGCCAGTAGTGCACTAGCGGGGATCTACGAGCAGTACTTC. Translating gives CASSALAGIYEQYF. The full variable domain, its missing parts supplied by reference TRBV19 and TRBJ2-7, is DGGITQSPKYLFRKEGQNVTLSCEQNLNHDAMYWYRQDPGQGLRLIYYSQIVNDFQKGDIAEGYSVSREKKESFPLTVTSAQKNPTAFYLCASSALAGIYEQYFGPGTRLTVT.

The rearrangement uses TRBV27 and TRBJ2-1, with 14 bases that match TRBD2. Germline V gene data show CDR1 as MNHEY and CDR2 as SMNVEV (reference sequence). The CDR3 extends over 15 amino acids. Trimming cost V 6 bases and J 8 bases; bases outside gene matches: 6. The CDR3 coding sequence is TGTGCCAGCAGCCCGGGACTAGCGGGAGTCGATGAGCAGTTCTTC. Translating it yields CASSPGLAGVDEQFF.

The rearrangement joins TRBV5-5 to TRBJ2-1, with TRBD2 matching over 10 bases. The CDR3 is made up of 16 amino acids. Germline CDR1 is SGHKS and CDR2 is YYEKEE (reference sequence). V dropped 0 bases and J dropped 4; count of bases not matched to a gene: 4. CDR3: CASSLGLAGLYNEQFF. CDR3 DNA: TGTGCCAGCAGCTTGGGACTAGCGGGCCTATACAATGAGCAGTTCTTC.